A single sample gave rise to the 7 T cell receptor beta chains below, sequenced in a study of CD8+CD57+ T cells in acquired aplastic anemia. Using genomic DNA as the template, TCR beta VDJ and CDR3 profiling was carried out. TCRdb fed the reads into MiXCR, producing one record per CDR3 protein. The sample lists hundreds of thousands of distinct CDR3 sequences; under 80% were seen once. What was sequenced was sorted CD4+, CD8+, or CD8+CD57+ T cells (not recorded which) from PBMCs. These receptors were obtained from a human donor in good health, serving as a control.

V and J are TRBV24-1 and TRBJ1-5; D is unresolved. Germline CDR1 and CDR2: KGHDR and SFDVKD. Trimming pared 4 bases from V and 5 bases from J, leaving 5 bases between. This CDR3 has 12 amino acids. The CDR3 sequence is CATSDGHQPQHF. The CDR3 region has the DNA TGTGCCACCAGTGACGGGCATCAGCCCCAGCATTTT.

The chain employs TRBV2 and TRBJ2-5; D remains ambiguous. The J call could be wrong; TRBJ2-1 is a better fit for the DNA end. The CDR3 has 12 amino acids. Germline V gene lookup returns CDR1 SNHLY and CDR2 FYNNEI. The CDR3 loop reads CASISVGETQFF. The DNA for the CDR3 is TGTGCCAGCATATCCGTCGGAGAGACCCAGTTCTTC.

About this clonotype itself: Because the CDR3 is missing its conserved closing phenylalanine or tryptophan, this is likely a read error. The chain recombines TRBV5-8 with TRBJ2-7, with D hard to call. The length of the CDR3 is 12 residues. The germline V gene has CDR1 SGHTS and CDR2 YDEGEE. Trimming took off 7 bases at V and 4 bases at J, with 12 bases between the two ends. The CDR3 DNA is TGTGCCAGCTGCCGAGCGAGGTACGAGCAGTACTCC. It codes for CASCRARYEQYS.

This sequence joins TRBV14 and TRBJ2-7, with 10 bases matching TRBD2. The CDR3 is 14 amino acids. The J segment lost 11 bases and the V segment lost 4 bases, leaving 11 bases of the junction unmatched. From germline, CDR1 is SGHDN and CDR2 FVKESK. The CDR3 region has the DNA TGTGCCAGCAGCCTAGATCGCCTGCTAGCGGGGGAGTACTTC. Encoded protein: CASSLDRLLAGEYF.

The chain carries TRBV7-8 and TRBJ1-5, with unresolved D. CDR3 length: 15 residues. CDR1 is SGHVS and CDR2 is FQNEAQ in the germline V gene. V lost 5 bases and J lost 14, with 25 bases in between. The DNA of the CDR3 is TGTGCCAGCAGCCCCTTACCCGCCCTGAGCTCCTACGAGCATTTT. Amino acids: CASSPLPALSSYEHF.

Turning to this clonotype: The junction departs from the called germline gene at one end, perhaps through a read error. This chain uses TRBV15 with TRBJ2-7; D perhaps matches TRBD2 (5 bases). This CDR3 region has 14 residues. CDR1 and CDR2 (germline): LNHNV, YYDKDF (reference sequence). The CDR3 loop reads CATSRRRGIYAQYF. The CDR3, as DNA: TGTGCCACCAGCCGGCGGAGAGGGATATACGCGCAGTATTTC. The full variable domain, completed using reference TRBV15 and TRBJ2-7, is DAMVIQNPRYQVTQFGKPVTLSCSQTLNHNVMYWYQQKSSQAPKLLFHYYDKDFNNEADTPDNFQSRRPNTSFCFLDIRSPGLGDTAMYLCATSRRRGIYAQYFGPGTRLTVT.

About this clonotype: The CDR3 ends on some other residue instead of the conserved phenylalanine or tryptophan, so this is likely a read error. It is unclear where the CDR3 begins or ends on the DNA, so no DNA is shown, and the CDR3 is as TCRdb lists it. The genes are TRBV7-8 and TRBJ2-7; the table's D call, TRBD1, was not checked against the DNA. The CDR3 has 12 amino acids, counting both end residues. Germline loops: CDR1 SGHVS, CDR2 FQNEAQ. The CDR3 protein is CASSWEGPGEYY.